This T cell receptor beta chain was sequenced for a study of blood T cell repertoires in COVID-19. As for the study in general: COVID-19 samples, acute and convalescent, were from the United States, Italy and Spain. Nucleic acid was either cDNA or gDNA, and it came from T cells, B-cell-depleted T cells, or PBMCs.

Profiling relied on immunoSEQ multiplex PCR, and the TCRdb table lists in-frame clones only, not all of them. The data contain about 35,000 clones, 80% of them singletons. In germline, CDR1 is LNHNV, CDR2 YYDKDF (reference sequence). The CDR3 has 13 residues. Trimming took off 2 bases at V and 9 bases at J, with 11 bases between the two ends. The clonotype comes from a woman in her 70s with acute or convalescent COVID-19. The chain combines TRBV15 with TRBJ2-4; D remains ambiguous. Sequencing was done on a sample of peripheral blood. CDR3 loop: CATSRILDSIQYF. The DNA for the CDR3 is TGTGCCACCAGCAGAATTCTAGATAGCATTCAGTACTTC.